The present T cell receptor beta chain was sequenced within a study of T cell repertoires in cytomegalovirus infection. At the level of the study: It can be stated that public TCR beta signatures indicated CMV infection as well as a matching HLA type.

TCRdb independently ran MiXCR on the reads; one entry per CDR3 protein. The data contain roughly 110,000 distinct CDR3 sequences, 30% of them singletons. This clonotype has more than one count but fewer than ten. Its antigen is not known. Trimming at V came to 5 bases and at J to 2 bases, leaving 21 bases not matched to a gene. The CDR3 has 20 residues. Germline V CDR1 and CDR2: SEHNR, FQNEAQ (reference sequence). The receptor comes from a human donor in good health (CMV status not recorded). Some clones in this sample may be carry-over from other donors' samples. The sample was CD8+ T cells from cultured PBMCs, taken from culture after CMV antigen stimulation. The rearrangement joins TRBV7-9 to TRBJ2-7; TRBD2 matches 10 bases. CDR3 DNA sequence: TGTGCCAGCAGCCCCCGACAGGGAAACTCTCTAGCGGGGGACACCTACGAGCAGTACTTC. Its protein is CASSPRQGNSLAGDTYEQYF.